A single sample gave rise to the 27 T cell receptor beta chains below, sequenced in a study of T cell responses to AZD1222 COVID-19 vaccine. Produced via immunoSEQ multiplex PCR; TCRdb's table is partial and in-frame only. The repertoire holds 100,000 to 150,000 clones, with about 90% as singletons. The sample was peripheral blood, taken 28 days after the second AZD1222 dose. These receptors were taken from an adult who received the AZD1222 COVID-19 vaccine.

The chain employs TRBV7-8 and TRBJ1-4; D is possibly TRBD1 (6 bases). Between the trimmed V and J ends, which lost 1 base and 7 bases, there was a span of 16 bases. The CDR3 extends over 16 amino acids. Germline CDR1 SGHVS, CDR2 FQNEAQ. The CDR3 nucleotides are TGTGCCAGCAGCTTAGAGCGGGGGGCGACGGGTGAAAAACTGTTTTTT. This codes for CASSLERGATGEKLFF. Complete variable domain (other parts from reference TRBV7-8 and TRBJ1-4): GAGVSQSPRYKVAKRGQDVALRCDPISGHVSLFWYQQALGQGPEFLTYFQNEAQLDKSGLPSDRFFAERPEGSVSTLKIQRTQQEDSAVYLCASSLERGATGEKLFFGSGTQLSVL.

J is TRBJ1-3 and V is TRBV5-1; 7 positions match TRBD1. Germline assignment: CDR1 SGHRS and CDR2 YFSETQ. V lost 5 bases, J lost 0 bases, and 11 bases stayed unmatched. CDR3 length equals 17 residues. Here the CDR3 DNA reads TGCGCCAGCAGTAACCGGGACAGAGAAGTCTCTGGAAACACCATATATTTT. It specifies CASSNRDREVSGNTIYF.

This chain uses TRBV20-1 with TRBJ1-2; maybe TRBD1 (5 bases). Trimming stripped 5 bases from V and 3 bases from J, with 13 bases between. This CDR3 comprises 13 residues. Germline-derived CDR1 and CDR2 are DFQATT and SNEGSKA (reference sequence). The CDR3 nucleotides read TGCAGTGCTCGTGGGACCCGCCACTATGGCTACACCTTC. It translates to CSARGTRHYGYTF.

V is TRBV5-4 and J is TRBJ2-7; 7 bases line up with TRBD1. Trimming at V came to 1 base and at J to 6 bases, leaving 4 bases not matched to a gene. Germline V lookup: CDR1 SGHNT, CDR2 YYREEE (reference sequence). This CDR3 has 13 residues. The CDR3 coding sequence is TGTGCCAGCAGCTTGAAAGGGGGCACCGAGCAGTACTTC. Translated: CASSLKGGTEQYF.

The chain has TRBV19 and TRBJ1-2; a weak D match, TRBD1 (6 bases). This CDR3 is 12 amino acids long. From germline, CDR1 is LNHDA and CDR2 SQIVND (reference sequence). Trimming removed 4 bases from V and 12 bases from J, with 15 bases in between. CDR3 nucleotide sequence: TGTGCCAGTAGTACTGAACAGGGTGAGGACACCTTC. It yields the protein CASSTEQGEDTF. Looking up the rest from reference TRBV19 and TRBJ1-2 gives the full variable domain: DGGITQSPKYLFRKEGQNVTLSCEQNLNHDAMYWYRQDPGQGLRLIYYSQIVNDFQKGDIAEGYSVSREKKESFPLTVTSAQKNPTAFYLCASSTEQGEDTFGSGTRLTVV.

This chain uses TRBV19 with TRBJ1-5; D uncertain. With 3 bases removed from V and 2 bases from J, the gap between germline ends came to 14 bases. The CDR3 contains 16 residues. Germline V gives CDR1 LNHDA, CDR2 SQIVND (reference sequence). In nucleotides, the CDR3 is TGTGCCAGTAGTATTATTTGGGATGGAGGCAATCAGCCCCAGCATTTT. As protein: CASSIIWDGGNQPQHF. Full variable domain (outside the CDR3, taken from reference TRBV19 and TRBJ1-5): DGGITQSPKYLFRKEGQNVTLSCEQNLNHDAMYWYRQDPGQGLRLIYYSQIVNDFQKGDIAEGYSVSREKKESFPLTVTSAQKNPTAFYLCASSIIWDGGNQPQHFGDGTRLSIL.

Remarks on this clone: The sample holds other DNA sequences that translate to the same CDR3. The V gene is TRBV18, the J gene TRBJ1-1; no definite D call. CDR3 length: 12 amino acids. CDR1 and CDR2 from the germline V gene are KGHSH and LQKENI. Trimming cost V 3 bases and J 1 base, with 3 bases left between them. The CDR3, as DNA: TGTGCCAGCTCACCCCCGAACACTGAAGCTTTCTTT. As protein: CASSPPNTEAFF.

The chain couples TRBV27 to TRBJ2-7; TRBD1 agrees at 7 bases. The ends lost 3 bases at V and 0 bases at J; junction bases unmatched: 5. The CDR3 has 15 residues. Germline V lookup: CDR1 MNHEY, CDR2 SMNVEV (reference sequence). Written as DNA, the CDR3 is TGTGCCAGCAGTTTTGGGACAGCCACCTCCTACGAGCAGTACTTC. As protein: CASSFGTATSYEQYF.

The chain has TRBV4-2 and TRBJ1-1; 7 bases align to TRBD1. Trimming at V came to 1 base and at J to 5 bases, leaving 10 bases not matched to a gene. From germline, CDR1 is LGHNA and CDR2 YNFKEQ. This CDR3 region has 16 residues. The CDR3 region is CASSQGAEGAGTEAFF. The CDR3 region has the DNA TGTGCCAGCAGCCAAGGGGCGGAGGGGGCGGGGACTGAAGCTTTCTTT.

The gene calls are TRBV4-1 and TRBJ1-1; 7 bases fit TRBD1. There are 15 residues in the CDR3. The J segment lost 2 bases and the V segment lost 6 bases, leaving 9 bases of the junction unmatched. Per germline, CDR1 MGHRA and CDR2 YSYEKL. CDR3: CASRPRDSENTEAFF. CDR3 nucleotides: TGCGCCAGCAGACCCCGGGACAGTGAAAACACTGAAGCTTTCTTT.

This chain connects TRBV9 to TRBJ2-5; D gene uncertain. The CDR3 contains 15 residues. Trimming removed 4 bases from V and 0 bases from J, with 13 bases in between. Germline V gene lookup returns CDR1 SGDLS and CDR2 YYNGEE. This CDR3 reads CASSPNLGNQETQYF. The CDR3 DNA reads TGTGCCAGCAGCCCAAATCTGGGGAACCAAGAGACCCAGTACTTC.

This clone was recorded once. V gene TRBV5-1 combines with J gene TRBJ2-3, with 7 bases aligning to TRBD2. The V gene's germline CDR1 is SGHRS and CDR2 YFSETQ. The CDR3 sequence is 13 residues long. The V segment lost 3 bases and the J segment 6 bases; nucleotides outside the gene matches: 4. The chain's CDR3 is CASSWTSSDTQYF. The DNA for the CDR3 is TGCGCCAGCAGCTGGACTAGTTCTGATACGCAGTATTTT.

The V gene is TRBV3-1 (or the pseudogene TRBV3-2), the J gene TRBJ2-3; 11 nucleotides agree with TRBD1. The CDR3 contains 15 residues. V shed 2 bases and J 13 bases; nucleotides not matched to a gene: 11. Germline-derived CDR1 and CDR2 are LGHDT and YNNKEL (reference sequence). The CDR3 DNA sequence: TGTGCCAGCAGCCAATTTCCGCAAAGGGACAGGGGGAAGTATTTT. Residues: CASSQFPQRDRGKYF.

The chain combines TRBV18 with TRBJ2-7, with 13 bases identical to TRBD2. The CDR3 consists of 15 residues. Trimming removed 6 bases from V and 4 bases from J; junction bases left unmatched: 6. The germline V gene encodes CDR1 KGHSH and CDR2 LQKENI. The CDR3 region is CASSLGLAGAYEQYV. The CDR3 DNA is TGTGCCAGCTCCCTTGGACTAGCGGGAGCTTACGAGCAGTACGTC.

V usage is TRBV14 and J usage is TRBJ1-4; D may be TRBD1 (5 bases). The CDR3 spans 14 residues. Germline V CDR1 and CDR2: SGHDN, FVKESK. V was clipped by 5 bases and J by 7 bases, with 14 bases between them. CDR3 nucleotides: TGTGCCAGCAGCGCAGGAGGGGCGGGTGAAAAACTGTTTTTT. This encodes CASSAGGAGEKLFF.

Only one count was recorded for this clone. The chain uses TRBV5-1 and TRBJ1-3; tentative D call: TRBD1 (5 bases). From germline, CDR1 is SGHRS and CDR2 YFSETQ. Trimming took 4 bases from V and 2 from J, leaving 10 bases between them. This CDR3 is 14 amino acids long. This CDR3 reads CASSVGDAGNTIYF. CDR3 nucleotides: TGCGCCAGCAGCGTGGGGGACGCTGGAAACACCATATATTTT.

Of note for this clone: Other DNA sequences in this sample translate to the same CDR3. The chain is built from TRBV2 and TRBJ1-4, with D unresolved. The CDR3 totals 14 residues. The germline V gene has CDR1 SNHLY and CDR2 FYNNEI. Trimming stripped 8 bases from V and 0 bases from J, with 10 bases between. For the CDR3, the DNA is TGTGCCAGCTCGAGAGGTGCAACTAATGAAAAACTGTTTTTT. Its protein is CASSRGATNEKLFF.

The chain recombines TRBV6-5 with TRBJ1-5; TRBD1 is a possible D gene (6 bases). V lost 7 bases and J lost 3, with 10 bases in between. The CDR3 covers 13 residues. Germline loops: CDR1 MNHEY, CDR2 SVGAGI. The CDR3 bases are TGTGCCAGCAACGGGGGCGCCAATCAGCCCCAGCATTTT. This sequence encodes CASNGGANQPQHF.

V is TRBV19 and J is TRBJ2-2, with D possibly TRBD1 on 6 matching bases. Germline values: CDR1 LNHDA, CDR2 SQIVND (reference sequence). This CDR3 is built from 16 residues. Trimming removed 6 bases at V and 6 bases at J, with 20 bases between. The CDR3 is CASSGSLGAGAGELFF. CDR3 DNA: TGTGCCAGTAGCGGCTCATTGGGGGCAGGCGCCGGGGAGCTGTTTTTT.

This clone showed up just once. The CDR3 DNA reads as TGTGCCAGCAGCCAGGGACGAGGGGCGACCTACGAGCAGTACTTC. Residues: CASSQGRGATYEQYF. The V call is TRBV3-1 (or the pseudogene TRBV3-2), the J call TRBJ2-7; tentatively, D is TRBD1 or TRBD2 (5 bases each). There are 15 residues in the CDR3. The germline V gene encodes CDR1 LGHDT and CDR2 YNNKEL (reference sequence). The V gene lost 3 bases and the J gene lost 2 bases, with 14 bases spanning the gap.

This clone was detected once. V usage is TRBV7-2 and J usage is TRBJ2-1; 9 bases align to TRBD1. V shed 0 bases and J 4 bases; nucleotides not matched to a gene: 4. Looked up from germline, CDR1 is SGHTA and CDR2 is FQGNSA. The CDR3 totals 16 residues. The CDR3 loop is CASSLAWTGEYNEQFF. The DNA for the CDR3 is TGTGCCAGCAGCTTAGCGTGGACAGGGGAGTACAATGAGCAGTTCTTC.

The chain employs TRBV7-2 and TRBJ2-3, with 12 bases aligning to TRBD2. Germline V lookup: CDR1 SGHTA, CDR2 FQGNSA. V dropped 0 bases and J dropped 4; count of bases not matched to a gene: 5. This CDR3 spans 17 amino acids. CDR3 bases: TGTGCCAGCAGCTTAGCCCCGCGACTAGCGGGGGCAGATACGCAGTATTTT. This gives the protein CASSLAPRLAGADTQYF.

V gene TRBV23-1 combines with J gene TRBJ1-6; D is unresolved. TRBV23-1 carries the ORF label, with uncertain function. This CDR3 is built from 15 residues. V was trimmed by 3 bases and J by 2 bases, leaving 8 bases between them. The CDR3 loop is CASSHPGTYNSPLHF. The DNA of the CDR3 is TGCGCCAGCAGTCACCCCGGGACCTATAATTCACCCCTCCACTTT.

The gene calls are TRBV15 and TRBJ1-1; D is unresolved. The CDR3 runs 15 residues. Germline CDR1 reads LNHNV; CDR2 reads YYDKDF (reference sequence). Trimming pared 7 bases from V and 3 bases from J, leaving 18 bases between. The CDR3 spells CATISGKMGDTEAFF. The CDR3 DNA reads as TGTGCCACCATCTCGGGAAAGATGGGCGACACTGAAGCTTTCTTT. The complete variable domain, with remaining parts taken from reference TRBV15 and TRBJ1-1, reads DAMVIQNPRYQVTQFGKPVTLSCSQTLNHNVMYWYQQKSSQAPKLLFHYYDKDFNNEADTPDNFQSRRPNTSFCFLDIRSPGLGDTAMYLCATISGKMGDTEAFFGQGTRLTVV.

This chain connects TRBV7-9 to TRBJ2-7; 11 bases are a match to TRBD2. The ends lost 1 base at V and 6 bases at J; junction bases unmatched: 8. The CDR3 runs to 16 residues. The germline V gene has CDR1 SEHNR and CDR2 FQNEAQ (reference sequence). Written as DNA, the CDR3 is TGTGCCAGCAGCTTAGGTCTCGGGCTAGCGGGGGGCGAGCAGTACTTC. It yields the protein CASSLGLGLAGGEQYF.

J is TRBJ2-1 and V is TRBV20-1; D gene unclear. The ends were cut back, 3 bases at V and 6 bases at J, with 9 bases in the middle. Germline loops: CDR1 DFQATT, CDR2 SNEGSKA (reference sequence). The CDR3 sequence is 12 residues long. The CDR3 DNA reads TGCAGTGCTAGTTCATCGTTCAATGAGCAGTTCTTC. Translated, it gives CSASSSFNEQFF.

The rearrangement joins TRBV10-3 to TRBJ2-7, with TRBD1 as a possible D gene (6 bases). CDR1 and CDR2 from the germline V gene are ENHRY and SYGVKD. The CDR3 totals 11 residues. Trimming took 5 bases from V and 4 from J, leaving 6 bases between them. In DNA form, the CDR3 reads TGTGCCATCAGTCAGGGGTACGAGCAGTACGTC. This gives the protein CAISQGYEQYV.